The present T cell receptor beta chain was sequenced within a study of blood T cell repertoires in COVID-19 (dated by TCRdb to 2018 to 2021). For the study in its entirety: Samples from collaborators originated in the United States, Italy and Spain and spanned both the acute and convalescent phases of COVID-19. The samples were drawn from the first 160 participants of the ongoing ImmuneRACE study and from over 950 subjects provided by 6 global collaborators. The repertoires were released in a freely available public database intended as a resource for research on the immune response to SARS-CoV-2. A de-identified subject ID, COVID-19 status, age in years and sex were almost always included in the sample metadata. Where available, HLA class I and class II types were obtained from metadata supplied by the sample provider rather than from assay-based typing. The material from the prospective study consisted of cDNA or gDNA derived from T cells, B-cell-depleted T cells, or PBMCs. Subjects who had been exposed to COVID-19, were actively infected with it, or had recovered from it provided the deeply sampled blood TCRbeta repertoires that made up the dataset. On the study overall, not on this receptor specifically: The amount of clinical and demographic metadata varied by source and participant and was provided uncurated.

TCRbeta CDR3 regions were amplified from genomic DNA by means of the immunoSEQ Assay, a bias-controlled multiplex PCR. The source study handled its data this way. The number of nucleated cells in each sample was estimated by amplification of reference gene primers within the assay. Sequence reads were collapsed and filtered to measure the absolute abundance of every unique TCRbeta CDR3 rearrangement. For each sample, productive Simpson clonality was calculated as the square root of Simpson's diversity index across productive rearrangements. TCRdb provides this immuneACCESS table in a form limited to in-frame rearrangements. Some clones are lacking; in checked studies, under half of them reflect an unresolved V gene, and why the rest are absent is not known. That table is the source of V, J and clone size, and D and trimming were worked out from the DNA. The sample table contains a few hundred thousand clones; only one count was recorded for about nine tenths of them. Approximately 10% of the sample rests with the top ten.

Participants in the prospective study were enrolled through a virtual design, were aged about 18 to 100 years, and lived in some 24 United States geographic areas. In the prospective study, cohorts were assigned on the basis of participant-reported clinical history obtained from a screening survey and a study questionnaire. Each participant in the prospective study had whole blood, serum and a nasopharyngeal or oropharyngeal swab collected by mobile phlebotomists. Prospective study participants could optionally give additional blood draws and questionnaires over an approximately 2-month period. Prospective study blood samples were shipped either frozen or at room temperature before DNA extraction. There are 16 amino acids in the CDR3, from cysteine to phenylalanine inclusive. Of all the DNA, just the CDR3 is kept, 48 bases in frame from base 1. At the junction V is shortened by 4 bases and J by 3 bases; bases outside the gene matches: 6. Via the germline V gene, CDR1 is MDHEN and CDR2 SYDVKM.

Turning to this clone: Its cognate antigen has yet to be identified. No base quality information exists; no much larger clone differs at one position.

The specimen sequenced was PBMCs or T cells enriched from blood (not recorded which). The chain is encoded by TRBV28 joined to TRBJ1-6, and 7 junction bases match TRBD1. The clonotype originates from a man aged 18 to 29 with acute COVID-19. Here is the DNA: TGTGCCAGCAGTTCCGAGGGGGCTGGCTATAATTCACCCCTCCACTTT. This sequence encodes CASSSEGAGYNSPLHF. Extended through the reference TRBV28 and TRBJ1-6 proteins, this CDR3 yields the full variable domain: DVKVTQSSRYLVKRTGEKVFLECVQDMDHENMFWYRQDPGLGLRLIYFSYDVKMKEKGDIPEGYSVSREKKERFSLILESASTNQTSMYLCASSSEGAGYNSPLHFGNGTRLTVT.